The source of this T cell receptor beta chain is a study of cytomegalovirus exposure and HLA in healthy donors. Germline CDR1 reads SNHLY; CDR2 reads FYNNEI. With 2 bases removed from V and 2 bases from J, the gap between germline ends came to 15 bases. The CDR3 covers 16 residues. PCR primers comprised 60 Vbeta and 13 Jbeta primers. The method was immunoSEQ multiplex PCR; TCRdb's version includes in-frame clones alone and lacks a portion of them. The sample shows about 200,000 clones, over 60% of them seen only once. What was sequenced was PBMCs. This sequence originates from a man aged 18 to 30 in good health and CMV-seronegative. V gene TRBV2 combines with J gene TRBJ1-2; D gene unclear. The CDR3 nucleotides are TGTGCCAGCAGTGAATATTATTCCCCGCGGAACTATGGCTACACCTTC. Its protein product is CASSEYYSPRNYGYTF.